One sample yielded the 22 T cell receptor beta chains listed below, sequenced in a study of T cells in localized non-small cell lung cancer. Generated by immunoSEQ multiplex PCR, the TCRdb table keeps only in-frame clones and is missing some. This sample yields about 2,500 clones, of which 25% are seen a single time; over 20% belongs to the top ten. The source was normal lung tissue next to the tumor, collected before any cancer treatment. Receptor source: a man between 35 and 75 years old with stage II squamous cell lung carcinoma.

This clone is labeled as medium-sized (0.01 to 0.1%). The rearrangement uses TRBV11-3 and TRBJ2-2; 7 bases are shared with TRBD1. Germline assignment: CDR1 SGHNT and CDR2 YENEEA. Trimming removed 5 bases from V and 2 bases from J; junction bases left unmatched: 8. The CDR3 is made up of 16 amino acids. The chain's CDR3 is CASSLSRGINTGELFF. The DNA of the CDR3 is TGTGCCAGCAGCCTATCCAGGGGGATTAACACCGGGGAGCTGTTTTTT. Full variable domain (rest looked up from reference TRBV11-3 and TRBJ2-2): EAGVVQSPRYKIIEKKQPVAFWCNPISGHNTLYWYLQNLGQGPELLIRYENEEAVDDSQLPKDRFSAERLKGVDSTLKIQPAELGDSAVYLCASSLSRGINTGELFFGEGSRLTVL.

This chain joins TRBV28 and TRBJ2-7; D remains ambiguous. CDR3 length equals 15 residues. Germline loops: CDR1 MDHEN, CDR2 SYDVKM. V was shortened by 8 bases and J by 2 bases, with 19 bases between the two germline ends. The chain's CDR3 is CASAPMFRSAYEQYF. The CDR3 nucleotides read TGTGCCAGCGCCCCTATGTTCCGATCGGCCTACGAGCAGTACTTC.

The chain carries TRBV6-8 and TRBJ1-2; the match to TRBD1 covers 9 bases. The CDR3 has 15 residues. V lost 2 bases and J lost 2; bases outside the gene matches: 3. In germline, CDR1 is MNHGY, CDR2 SAAAGT. CDR3 protein: CASSYDGTGNYGYTF. The CDR3 region has the DNA TGTGCCAGCAGTTACGACGGGACAGGGAACTATGGCTACACCTTC.

There are a few counts of this clone. The chain recombines TRBV19 with TRBJ2-7; D uncertain. The V end lost 5 bases, the J end lost 0 bases, and 11 bases lay between the germline ends. From germline, CDR1 is LNHDA and CDR2 SQIVND (reference sequence). The CDR3 contains 14 residues. As DNA, the CDR3 is TGTGCCAGTAGTCCGGGCGCTTACTCCTACGAGCAGTACTTC. Protein sequence: CASSPGAYSYEQYF.

This chain links TRBV28 with TRBJ1-2; D perhaps matches TRBD1 (5 bases). Germline CDR1 is MDHEN and CDR2 is SYDVKM. The V gene lost 6 bases and the J gene lost 4 bases, with 15 bases spanning the gap. The CDR3 has 14 residues. The CDR3 here is CASSGAQRRYGYTF. CDR3 DNA sequence: TGTGCCAGCAGCGGGGCCCAACGGCGCTATGGCTACACCTTC.

J is TRBJ2-1 and V is TRBV15; TRBD2 matches at 14 bases. The CDR3 covers 14 residues. CDR1 LNHNV and CDR2 YYDKDF come from the germline V gene (reference sequence). J lost 7 bases, V lost 5 bases, and 1 base had no gene match. The DNA of the CDR3 is TGTGCCACCAGCGGACTAGCGGGGGGAAATGAGCAGTTCTTC. Translating gives CATSGLAGGNEQFF.

The J gene is TRBJ1-2, the V gene TRBV19; possible D gene TRBD1, 5 bases. The CDR3 extends over 16 amino acids. The germline gives CDR1 LNHDA, CDR2 SQIVND (reference sequence). V shed 0 bases and J shed 4 bases, with 15 bases lying between them. The CDR3 reads CASSIEARASLYGYTF. For the CDR3, the DNA is TGTGCCAGTAGTATAGAGGCCAGGGCGTCCCTCTATGGCTACACCTTC.

This chain connects TRBV6-8 to TRBJ1-5, with TRBD1 as a possible D gene (5 bases). V lost 5 bases and J lost 4, with 21 bases in between. Germline V CDR1 and CDR2: MNHGY, SAAAGT. This CDR3 has 17 amino acids. This chain's CDR3 is CASSDRREGLGNQPQHF. CDR3 nucleotide sequence: TGTGCCAGCAGTGACCGGAGGGAGGGGCTCGGTAATCAGCCCCAGCATTTT.

The chain uses TRBV19 and TRBJ2-6, with D tentatively TRBD1 or TRBD2 (5 bases each). Trimming left V 3 bases short and J 2 bases short, with 5 bases between. The CDR3 consists of 14 residues. Germline CDR1 reads LNHDA; CDR2 reads SQIVND (reference sequence). The CDR3 bases are TGTGCCAGTAGTATGGGGGCTGGGGCCAACGTCCTGACTTTC. This translates into CASSMGAGANVLTF.

This chain joins TRBV28 and TRBJ1-1, with D maybe TRBD1 (5 bases). V lost 6 bases and J 3 bases, leaving 20 bases between the germline ends. The CDR3 extends over 16 amino acids. Germline CDR1 is MDHEN and CDR2 is SYDVKM. The CDR3 DNA sequence: TGTGCCAGCAGAAAGGGGCTCAGGGCGGAGGACACTGAAGCTTTCTTT. Translation: CASRKGLRAEDTEAFF.

This clone was observed a handful of times. The CDR3 nucleotides are TGTGCCAGTAGACCCGGGACAGGACGCAGCAATCAGCCCCAGCATTTT. Translation: CASRPGTGRSNQPQHF. The chain recombines TRBV19 with TRBJ1-5; 8 bases fit TRBD1. CDR3 length: 16 residues. After removal of 6 bases from V and 1 base from J, the junction contained 8 bases not matched to a gene. Germline lookup yields CDR1 LNHDA and CDR2 SQIVND (reference sequence).

The chain recombines TRBV18 with TRBJ2-2, with 7 bases that match TRBD1. CDR1 is KGHSH and CDR2 is LQKENI in the germline V gene. V was clipped by 4 bases and J by 5 bases; unmatched bases: 1. CDR3 size: 13 residues. The CDR3, as DNA: TGTGCCAGCTCACAACAGGGGACCGGGGAGCTGTTTTTT. Translated: CASSQQGTGELFF.

Only one count was recorded for this clone. V is TRBV19 and J is TRBJ2-5; D is unresolved. CDR3 length: 13 residues. With 4 bases removed from V and 4 bases from J, the gap between germline ends came to 10 bases. Per germline, CDR1 LNHDA and CDR2 SQIVND (reference sequence). This chain's CDR3 is CASSKGLTETQYF. The CDR3 DNA follows: TGTGCCAGTAGTAAGGGTCTCACAGAGACCCAGTACTTC.

The V gene is TRBV27, the J gene TRBJ2-7, with TRBD1 identical over 10 bases. The CDR3 runs 15 residues. Germline CDR1 and CDR2: MNHEY and SMNVEV (reference sequence). With 2 bases clipped from V and 2 bases from J, the junction kept 3 bases outside the gene matches. For the CDR3, the DNA is TGTGCCAGCAGTTTAGGACAGGGGGTAGCCTACGAGCAGTACTTC. Translation: CASSLGQGVAYEQYF.

Within the sample, this clone is large. CDR3 amino acids: CASSAPPSSYNEQFF. CDR3 bases: TGTGCCAGCAGCGCCCCTCCGAGCTCCTACAATGAGCAGTTCTTC. The rearrangement uses TRBV9 and TRBJ2-1, with D unresolved. Germline CDR1 is SGDLS and CDR2 is YYNGEE. Trimming cost V 3 bases and J 0 bases, with 10 bases left between them. The CDR3 totals 15 residues.

This clone was recorded a few times. V is TRBV6-8 and J is TRBJ2-7, with TRBD2 matching 10 bases. Germline values: CDR1 MNHGY, CDR2 SAAAGT. The trim removed 2 bases at V and 5 bases at J, leaving 6 bases unmatched. The CDR3 is 15 residues long. The CDR3 DNA is TGTGCCAGCAGTTACGGGTCTAGCGGGAGCCACGAGCAGTACTTC. It codes for CASSYGSSGSHEQYF.

By sample share, this clone is medium-sized. For the CDR3, the DNA is TGTGCCAGTCTGCTAGCGGGGGCCAATGAGCAGTTCTTC. Protein sequence: CASLLAGANEQFF. The V and J genes are TRBV19 and TRBJ2-1, with 10 bases fitting TRBD2. Germline CDR1 and CDR2: LNHDA and SQIVND (reference sequence). V was pared by 8 bases and J by 6 bases, with 4 bases of the junction left unmatched. This CDR3 is 13 amino acids long.

This rearrangement joins TRBV19 to TRBJ2-5; no reliable D call. V gave up 3 bases and J gave up 1 base, with 6 bases separating them. This CDR3 comprises 13 residues. Looked up from germline, CDR1 is LNHDA and CDR2 is SQIVND (reference sequence). The CDR3 DNA reads as TGTGCCAGTAGTATCCAGTCCCAAGAGACCCAGTACTTC. It codes for CASSIQSQETQYF.

The table lists this clone with a few counts. This chain links TRBV12-2 with TRBJ2-7; the table gives TRBD2 as D, unverified against the DNA. TRBV12-2 is given as a pseudogene. The CDR3 is 14 amino acids. CDR3 loop: CASRSSAGNYEQYF. The DNA for the CDR3 is TGTGCAAGTCGCTCGTCGGCGGGAAACTACGAGCAGTACTTC.

This clone is deemed medium-sized. The chain is built from TRBV11-3 and TRBJ2-2; 13 positions agree with TRBD2. The ends lost 5 bases at V and 7 bases at J; junction bases unmatched: 13. Germline assignment: CDR1 SGHNT and CDR2 YENEEA. The CDR3 spans 18 residues. The CDR3 nucleotides are TGTGCCAGCAGCGGAACTAGCGGGGGGGCCTGGCTGTACGGGGAGCTGTTTTTT. This codes for CASSGTSGGAWLYGELFF.

This clone was counted only a few times. This sequence joins TRBV10-3 and TRBJ1-1; perhaps TRBD1 as D (6 bases). CDR3 length: 15 amino acids. The germline CDR1 and CDR2 sequences are ENHRY and SYGVKD. The V end lost 1 base, the J end lost 7 bases, and 16 bases lay between the germline ends. CDR3 protein: CAISELGTTLGEAFF. The CDR3 DNA is TGTGCCATCAGTGAGTTGGGGACAACTCTAGGTGAAGCTTTCTTT.

Only one count was recorded for this clone. The J gene is TRBJ1-2, the V gene TRBV19; the D gene is possibly TRBD1 (6 bases). V gave up 7 bases and J gave up 4 bases, with 16 bases separating them. Germline V lookup: CDR1 LNHDA, CDR2 SQIVND (reference sequence). This CDR3 has 14 amino acids. CDR3 sequence: CASTSTGGPYGYTF. The CDR3 DNA is TGTGCCAGTACTTCAACGGGGGGCCCCTATGGCTACACCTTC.